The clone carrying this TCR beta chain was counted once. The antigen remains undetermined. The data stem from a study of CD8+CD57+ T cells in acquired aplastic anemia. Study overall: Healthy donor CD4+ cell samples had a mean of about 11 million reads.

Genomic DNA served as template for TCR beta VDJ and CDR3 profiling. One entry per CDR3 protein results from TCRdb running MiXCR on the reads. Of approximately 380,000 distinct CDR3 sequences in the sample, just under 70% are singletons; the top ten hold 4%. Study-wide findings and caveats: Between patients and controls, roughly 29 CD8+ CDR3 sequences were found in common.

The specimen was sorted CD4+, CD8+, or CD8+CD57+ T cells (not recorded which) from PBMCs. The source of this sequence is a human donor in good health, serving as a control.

The CDR3 is CASRTGTAADTQYF. The CDR3 DNA is TGTGCCAGCAGAACAGGGACTGCGGCAGATACGCAGTATTTT. The chain is built from TRBV12-3 or TRBV12-4 and TRBJ2-3; D is perhaps TRBD1 or TRBD2 (6 bases each). Trimming left V 6 bases short and J 4 bases short, with 14 bases between. The CDR3 covers 14 residues.